This T cell receptor beta chain came from a study of T cells in Graves' hyperthyroidism and ophthalmopathy (dated by TCRdb to the late 2010s). Describing the broader study: Peripheral blood samples were taken at the time of initial diagnosis, prior to any treatment. To identify TCR V-J signatures that set the groups apart, the researchers used a discovery cohort of roughly 100 patients, made up of under 45 with Graves' ophthalmopathy and about 60 with stable Graves' hyperthyroidism. An independent validation cohort of under 20 hyperthyroidism patients and approximately 16 patients who later progressed to ophthalmopathy tested prospective prediction of ophthalmopathy. The 100 or so discovery patients were randomly split 7:3 into training and test sets. In several Graves' hyperthyroidism patients, the study also compared T-cell repertoires from thyroid tissue with T-cell repertoires from blood. After blood sampling, hyperthyroidism patients were treated with methimazole at a starting dose of 30 mg daily, and ophthalmopathy patients were treated with high-dose intravenous methylprednisolone. The paper describes TCR Vbeta CDR3 sequencing of 130 to 150 peripheral blood samples, made up of under 50 ophthalmopathy patients, more than 70 hyperthyroidism patients and about 17 progressor patients. Overall results and qualifications from the work: Most expanded thyroid clonotypes (frequency above 0.001) were also found in blood, which suggests that blood repertoires may mirror thyroid immune responses. No statistical method was used to set the sample size in advance, and investigators knew the group allocation. During validation, the model predicted progression to ophthalmopathy a median of about 6.3 months ahead of onset, with almost 71% sensitivity and 72.22% specificity. Ophthalmopathy was separated from stable hyperthyroidism by a 13 V-J signature model, with over 85% sensitivity and roughly 84% specificity obtained in cross-validation and 80%/75% obtained in testing.

The TCR beta CDR3 regions were amplified from RNA transcripts. For the first round of RT-PCR on the TCR CDR3, the HTBI primer set was used together with the Qiagen OneStep RT-PCR kit. A second multiplex PCR round built the libraries, followed by size selection and purification. Sequencing of the libraries was done on an Illumina HiSeq2000 using paired-end 100 bp reads. The study's own analysis went as follows. Raw data were processed with SOAPnuke, discarding reads with adapters, uncalled bases, mean Phred below 15, or no exact constant-primer or identifier match. COPE v1.2.5 was used to merge high-quality paired reads, and clonotypes were defined as unique nucleotide sequences. Clonotypes were aligned to IMGT TRBV, TRBD and TRBJ reference segments using MiTCR v1.1. The analysis included only V-J combinations with a frequency above 0.0001, which together covered 99.2% of the repertoires. The TCS score was defined as the ratio of F50 (clonal expansion) to E x V (chaos), calculated using BLOSUM62-based TCRdist between CDR3 peptides within each V-J. Welch's t-statistics and random forest reduced roughly 500 V-J features to some 14, which were used in a naive Bayes classifier (R e1071). In-frame beta chains were kept once TCRdb had trimmed the public reads at Q25 with fastp and called clones with MiXCR. When rows share a CDR3 protein, they turn into one entry using the most common DNA and genes. The V and J calls shown here were made by TCRdb, not taken from the authors' results. The sample contains approximately 600,000 distinct CDR3 sequences, 20% to 25% of them found a single time. The top ten clones comprise roughly 30% of the sample.

The germline V gene supplies CDR1 SNHLY and CDR2 FYNNEI. Unmatched junction bases come to 7, with V trimmed by 6 bases and J by 7 bases. The CDR3, from cysteine to phenylalanine, totals 14 residues. Here the CDR3 DNA is all that survives: 42 bases in frame from base 1. Ophthalmopathy patients had moderately to severely active disease, Clinical Activity Score of at least 3, NOSPECS grade of at least 4, and duration under 3 months. Any patient with an uncontrolled infection, another autoimmune disease, pregnancy or lactation was excluded. Diagnoses were based on clinical symptoms, serum thyroxine and TRAb, thyroid ultrasound and orbital computed tomography. Ficoll-Paque density gradient centrifugation was used to isolate PBMCs from under 11 ml of fresh peripheral blood. Total RNA was extracted using Trizol reagent, and RNA quality was assessed on an Agilent 2100 Bioanalyzer. This clonotype was seen many times. Its antigen is not yet known. Qualities for individual bases were not recorded, and no much larger clone is one base off.

Here the chain combines TRBV2 and TRBJ1-4; 8 middle bases align to TRBD1. This TCR was sampled from a man aged 30 to 39 with Graves' ophthalmopathy. The source material was blood. The bases are TGTGCCAGCAGGGACAGGGTGGGAAGTGAAAAACTGTTTTTT. It is translated as CASRDRVGSEKLFF.